This T cell receptor (beta chain) was recorded in a study of shared clonotypes between healthy human individuals. The wider study: Donors consisted of two women and a few men between 18 and 49. Notes on the study in general: Clonotypes that were shared across a few donors made up around 5% of naive CD4 clonotypes. Clonotypes shared by all four donors outscored non-shared clonotypes in generation probability. The low donor count limited represented genetic and exposure-history diversity.

Only in-frame clones appear in the TCRdb table, and some are missing; sequencing was by immunoSEQ multiplex PCR. Here the sample spans around 1,100,000 clones, approximately 75% being singletons. Germline CDR1 MNHNS, CDR2 SASEGT. Trimming cost V 2 bases and J 7 bases; bases outside gene matches: 9. The CDR3 runs 15 residues. Comment on this clone: The target antigen is unknown.

Sequenced input: memory CD4+ T cells from PBMCs. Subset reported: CD45RA-negative fraction. This chain joins TRBV6-1 and TRBJ1-2; TRBD1 aligns across 8 bases. This receptor was taken from a man younger than 35 in good health. Some clones in this sample may be carry-over from other donors' samples. The CDR3 loop is CASSESAGGAGGYTF. Written as DNA, the CDR3 is TGTGCCAGCAGTGAATCGGCAGGGGGCGCCGGTGGCTACACCTTC.